This TCR beta chain is from a study of blood T cell repertoires in COVID-19. For the study at large: In each case, the material was cDNA or gDNA derived from T cells, B-cell-depleted T cells, or PBMCs.

In the source study's methods: For nucleated cells, counts were estimated from reference gene primer amplification. Clones were read by immunoSEQ multiplex PCR, and TCRdb kept only the in-frame ones, dropping some. That table supplies the V and J calls and clone size; D and trimming were determined from the DNA. Of a few hundred thousand clones in the sample, 80% to 90% were seen once. The CDR3 spans 16 residues. Trimming cost V 3 bases and J 6 bases; bases outside gene matches: 9. The V gene's germline CDR1 is LGHDT and CDR2 YNNKEL (reference sequence). The sample was peripheral blood. This sequence was found in a man younger than 40 with active or convalescent COVID-19. V gene TRBV3-1 (or the pseudogene TRBV3-2) combines with J gene TRBJ2-3; TRBD2 agrees at 10 bases. CDR3 nucleotide sequence: TGTGCCAGCAGCCATTGGCTAGCGGGGGTGGATGATACGCAGTATTTT. Its protein is CASSHWLAGVDDTQYF.